Below, 14 T cell receptor beta chains from the same sample are listed, as sequenced in a study of cytomegalovirus exposure and HLA in healthy donors. The PCR contained 60 Vbeta and 13 Jbeta primers. Only in-frame clones appear in the TCRdb table, and some are missing; sequencing was by immunoSEQ multiplex PCR. The sample includes 86,000 or so clones, roughly 77% of them seen just once. Sequenced material: PBMCs. These receptor sequences come from a woman in her 40s in good health and CMV-seropositive.

J is TRBJ2-2 and V is TRBV25-1; tentatively, D is TRBD2 (5 bases). Deletions cut 6 bases from V and 8 bases from J, with 13 bases between. Per the germline V gene, CDR1 is MGHDK and CDR2 is SYGVNS. The CDR3 spans 13 residues. The CDR3 DNA sequence: TGTGCCAGCAGCGCCCAAACTAGGGGGGAGCTGTTTTTT. Translation: CASSAQTRGELFF.

V and J are TRBV30 and TRBJ1-5; D not certain. This CDR3 comprises 11 residues. Germline lookup yields CDR1 GTSNPN and CDR2 SVGIG (reference sequence). Trimming stripped 0 bases from V and 7 bases from J, with 4 bases between. The CDR3, as DNA: TGTGCCTGGAGTGTAGCCCAGCCCCAGCATTTT. Translation gives CAWSVAQPQHF.

The V and J genes are TRBV7-8 and TRBJ2-1; 12 bases are shared with TRBD1. The CDR3 loop spans 19 amino acids. Germline assignment: CDR1 SGHVS and CDR2 FQNEAQ. The V and J ends lost 3 bases and 0 bases, in that order; junction bases with no gene match: 9. The CDR3 coding sequence is TGTGCCAGCAGCTTTGGGACAGGGGGCATGCCGGGCTCCTACAATGAGCAGTTCTTC. Its protein is CASSFGTGGMPGSYNEQFF.

The chain links TRBV27 to TRBJ2-5; D call uncertain. CDR1 and CDR2 (germline): MNHEY, SMNVEV (reference sequence). The ends were cut back, 0 bases at V and 1 base at J, with 9 bases in the middle. The CDR3 spans 15 residues. CDR3 residues: CASSLSNSPQETQYF. The CDR3 DNA is TGTGCCAGCAGTTTATCGAACAGTCCCCAAGAGACCCAGTACTTC.

This rearrangement joins TRBV7-8 to TRBJ2-6, with D tentatively TRBD1 (6 bases). V was clipped by 1 base and J by 0 bases, with 22 bases between them. Germline CDR1 reads SGHVS; CDR2 reads FQNEAQ. The CDR3 is 21 amino acids. The CDR3 bases are TGTGCCAGCAGCTTAGAATTTACAGGGATTTTCACGAGCTCTGGGGCCAACGTCCTGACTTTC. Its protein product is CASSLEFTGIFTSSGANVLTF. Drawing the rest from reference TRBV7-8 and TRBJ2-6, the complete variable domain is GAGVSQSPRYKVAKRGQDVALRCDPISGHVSLFWYQQALGQGPEFLTYFQNEAQLDKSGLPSDRFFAERPEGSVSTLKIQRTQQEDSAVYLCASSLEFTGIFTSSGANVLTFGAGSRLTVL.

The chain has TRBV30 and TRBJ2-1; D gene ambiguous. The ends were cut back, 4 bases at V and 9 bases at J, with 16 bases in the middle. Germline V gene lookup returns CDR1 GTSNPN and CDR2 SVGIG (reference sequence). The CDR3 contains 13 residues. Here the CDR3 reads CAWTGNVNLEQFF. The CDR3 bases are TGTGCCTGGACAGGAAACGTGAATCTTGAGCAGTTCTTC.

The V gene is TRBV28, the J gene TRBJ1-1; D unclear. The V end was cut by 2 bases, the J end by 10 bases, with 8 bases between. In germline, CDR1 is MDHEN, CDR2 SYDVKM. This CDR3 region has 11 residues. For the CDR3, the DNA is TGTGCCAGCAGTTTACCCTCTCGAGCTTTCTTT. It encodes CASSLPSRAFF.

The rearrangement uses TRBV6-6 and TRBJ1-2; 8 bases are shared with TRBD1. V shed 8 bases and J 2 bases; nucleotides not matched to a gene: 7. There are 14 residues in the CDR3. Germline V gene data show CDR1 as MNHNY and CDR2 as SVGAGI (reference sequence). The CDR3 is CASEGQVPNYGYTF. In nucleotides, the CDR3 is TGTGCCAGCGAGGGACAGGTACCCAACTATGGCTACACCTTC.

The table lists this clone with a count of one. CDR3 loop: CASSEAAGGETQYF. CDR3 bases: TGTGCCAGCAGTGAAGCAGCGGGGGGAGAGACCCAGTACTTC. The rearrangement joins TRBV6-1 to TRBJ2-5, with 9 bases matching TRBD2. The V segment lost 0 bases and the J segment 4 bases; nucleotides outside the gene matches: 0. The CDR3 runs to 14 residues. The germline V gene encodes CDR1 MNHNS and CDR2 SASEGT.

V is TRBV5-1 and J is TRBJ2-7, with D possibly being TRBD1 (6 bases). The germline CDR1 and CDR2 sequences are SGHRS and YFSETQ. The V end was cut by 4 bases, the J end by 2 bases, with 13 bases between. The CDR3 is 14 amino acids. The CDR3 nucleotides read TGCGCCAGCAGCCGGACAGAATTAACCTACGAGCAGTACTTC. It specifies CASSRTELTYEQYF.

The rearrangement links TRBV27 to TRBJ2-5; tentatively, D is TRBD1 (6 bases). The CDR3 contains 15 residues. Trimming pared 9 bases from V and 4 bases from J, leaving 21 bases between. The V gene's germline CDR1 is MNHEY and CDR2 SMNVEV (reference sequence). CDR3 coding DNA: TGTGCCAGTACCTCTGGGGGCCTGATGGGAGAGACCCAGTACTTC. Its protein is CASTSGGLMGETQYF.

The chain has TRBV27 and TRBJ2-5, with 11 nucleotides matching TRBD2. The CDR3 covers 14 residues. V was pared by 3 bases and J by 5 bases, with 2 bases of the junction left unmatched. CDR1 and CDR2 (germline): MNHEY, SMNVEV (reference sequence). The CDR3 reads CASSLASGRETQYF. The CDR3 region has the DNA TGTGCCAGCAGTTTGGCTAGCGGGAGGGAGACCCAGTACTTC.

The V gene is TRBV28, the J gene TRBJ1-2; 8 bases map to TRBD1. This CDR3 comprises 15 residues. Trimming took 4 bases from V and 8 from J; bases not matched to a gene: 12. In germline, CDR1 is MDHEN, CDR2 SYDVKM. CDR3 protein: CASSSAGGAGKGYTF. The CDR3 DNA sequence: TGTGCCAGCAGTTCCGCAGGGGGCGCCGGGAAAGGCTACACCTTC.

The genes are TRBV7-2 and TRBJ2-3; 12 bases are shared with TRBD2. Losses at the gene ends were 1 base for V and 6 bases for J; bases not matched to a gene: 2. The germline gives CDR1 SGHTA, CDR2 FQGNSA. This CDR3 contains 15 residues. CDR3 sequence: CASSLGTSGTDTQYF. The DNA of the CDR3 is TGTGCCAGCAGCTTAGGGACTAGCGGGACGGATACGCAGTATTTT.